This record looks at one TCR beta chain sequence and its context. Germline V gives CDR1 SGHNT, CDR2 YYREEE (reference sequence). The CDR3 length is 14 residues. Trimming shortened V by 0 bases and J by 6 bases, and 11 bases separated the two germline ends. This entry is derived from a study of blood T cell repertoires in COVID-19. Study in general: In each case, the material was cDNA or gDNA derived from T cells, B-cell-depleted T cells, or PBMCs.

TCRdb's copy holds only in-frame clones and misses some; the assay was immunoSEQ multiplex PCR. Among around 300,000 clones, roughly 85% were seen once, and the ten largest hold approximately 9.9%. The specimen was peripheral blood. This rearrangement joins TRBV5-4 to TRBJ2-3; tentative D call: TRBD2 (5 bases). This sequence originates from a woman in her seventies with acute or convalescent COVID-19. CDR3 coding DNA: TGTGCCAGCAGCTTGGGAGGGCTTCCGGATACGCAGTATTTT. It yields the protein CASSLGGLPDTQYF.